This T cell receptor beta chain was profiled in a study of blood T cell repertoires in COVID-19. This study enrolled people aged about 18 to 100 from about two dozen US geographic areas. Clinical histories supplied by participants themselves formed the basis of cohort assignment. Only a few counts were recorded for this clone. With 7 bases removed from V and 6 bases from J, the gap between germline ends came to 9 bases. The length of the CDR3 is 11 residues. Germline assignment: CDR1 MNHEY and CDR2 SMNVEV (reference sequence). How the authors handled the data: Reference gene primers were amplified, and this amplification served to estimate nucleated cell counts. Some clones are missing from TCRdb's copy, which holds only in-frame ones; the method was immunoSEQ multiplex PCR. The V and J calls and clone size were taken over from that table, and D and trimming were inferred from the DNA. The profile shows about 240,000 clones, under 90% of them singletons.

This receptor was identified in a woman in her 40s who had been exposed to COVID-19. Specimen: PBMCs or T cells enriched from blood (not recorded which). This chain uses TRBV27 with TRBJ1-1, with D perhaps TRBD1 (6 bases). For the CDR3, the DNA is TGTGCCAGCATAAACAGGGCTGAAGCTTTCTTT. Translating it yields CASINRAEAFF.